The 23 T cell receptor beta chains below all came from one sample that was sequenced in a study of blood T cell repertoires in COVID-19. Sequencing was performed with immunoSEQ multiplex PCR; in TCRdb, only in-frame clones are kept and a portion is missing. The sample has about 520,000 clones, 75% to 90% seen once. Sample: peripheral blood. The origin of the receptors is a human donor in a cohort sampled during active COVID-19.

The V and J genes are TRBV11-2 and TRBJ1-6; D unclear. CDR1 is SGHAT, CDR2 FQNNGV, per germline. The CDR3 runs 15 residues. Trimming left V 6 bases short and J 2 bases short, with 11 bases between. CDR3 DNA: TGTGCCAGCAGTCGGGTAGTTACCTATAATTCACCCCTCCACTTT. Its protein is CASSRVVTYNSPLHF.

This clone has only a few counts. The chain combines TRBV30 with TRBJ1-4; 9 bases match TRBD1. Looked up from germline, CDR1 is GTSNPN and CDR2 is SVGIG (reference sequence). The CDR3 contains 15 residues. The V and J ends lost 4 bases and 5 bases, in that order; junction bases with no gene match: 8. The DNA of the CDR3 is TGTGCCTGGACGGTCGCCGGGACAGGGAATGAAAAACTGTTTTTT. It specifies CAWTVAGTGNEKLFF.

V is TRBV10-1 and J is TRBJ2-7; D is perhaps TRBD2 (5 bases). The CDR3 contains 15 residues. V was pared by 3 bases and J by 5 bases, with 17 bases between. The germline gives CDR1 WNHNN, CDR2 SYGVQD (reference sequence). In nucleotides, the CDR3 is TGCGCCAGCAGTGATTCCGGACTCCCCGAGGACGAGCAGTACTTC. It encodes CASSDSGLPEDEQYF.

V and J are TRBV7-3 and TRBJ2-1; TRBD2 aligns across 9 bases. Germline CDR1 is SGHTA and CDR2 is FQGTGA. The CDR3 contains 16 residues. The ends lost 5 bases at V and 6 bases at J; junction bases unmatched: 11. CDR3 amino acids: CASSPKAGGVGNEQFF. In DNA form, the CDR3 reads TGTGCCAGCAGCCCAAAAGCGGGAGGAGTGGGCAATGAGCAGTTCTTC.

The chain is built from TRBV19 and TRBJ2-3, with a possible D match to TRBD2 (6 bases). V was shortened by 8 bases and J by 4 bases, with 22 bases between the two germline ends. This CDR3 spans 16 amino acids. Per germline, CDR1 LNHDA and CDR2 SQIVND (reference sequence). CDR3: CASGTAGSLMADTQYF. The CDR3 nucleotides read TGTGCCAGTGGGACCGCGGGGTCCTTAATGGCAGATACGCAGTATTTT.

V usage is TRBV7-3 and J usage is TRBJ1-2, with 9 bases that match TRBD1. This CDR3 contains 16 residues. Germline loops: CDR1 SGHTA, CDR2 FQGTGA. V shed 4 bases and J 1 base; nucleotides not matched to a gene: 7. The CDR3 DNA sequence: TGTGCCAGCAGCTCACTCGCGGGACAGGGTAACTATGGCTACACCTTC. Protein product: CASSSLAGQGNYGYTF. The full variable domain, rest sourced from reference TRBV7-3 and TRBJ1-2, is GAGVSQTPSNKVTEKGKYVELRCDPISGHTALYWYRQSLGQGPEFLIYFQGTGAADDSGLPNDRFFAVRPEGSVSTLKIQRTERGDSAVYLCASSSLAGQGNYGYTFGSGTRLTVV.

The chain uses TRBV4-2 and TRBJ2-3, with TRBD1 identical over 11 bases. Germline V gene sequence: CDR1 LGHNA, CDR2 YNFKEQ. The CDR3 runs 17 residues. Unmatched junction bases numbered 6, after V lost 4 bases and J lost 0 bases. The CDR3 DNA follows: TGTGCCAGCAGCCCGGGGACAGGGGGTTTGAGCACAGATACGCAGTATTTT. Amino acids: CASSPGTGGLSTDTQYF.

The chain recombines TRBV10-3 with TRBJ1-2; D gene ambiguous. V lost 3 bases and J lost 0, with 8 bases in between. Germline V gene data show CDR1 as ENHRY and CDR2 as SYGVKD. This CDR3 is 14 amino acids long. CDR3 protein: CAISELGSNYGYTF. In DNA form, the CDR3 reads TGTGCCATCAGTGAACTAGGGTCTAACTATGGCTACACCTTC.

J is TRBJ1-2 and V is TRBV4-2; D possibly corresponds to TRBD1 (6 bases). V gave up 0 bases and J gave up 2 bases, with 16 bases separating them. The germline V gene encodes CDR1 LGHNA and CDR2 YNFKEQ. This CDR3 has 17 amino acids. The CDR3 spells CASSQELGQPRNYGYTF. CDR3 coding DNA: TGTGCCAGCAGCCAAGAATTAGGACAGCCACGGAACTATGGCTACACCTTC.

The chain uses TRBV7-3 and TRBJ1-2; TRBD1 agrees at 8 bases. Germline values: CDR1 SGHTA, CDR2 FQGTGA. V lost 5 bases, J lost 2 bases, and 7 bases stayed unmatched. This CDR3 comprises 15 residues. The CDR3 sequence is CASSPQTGANYGYTF. The CDR3 DNA reads TGTGCCAGCAGCCCCCAGACAGGGGCGAACTATGGCTACACCTTC. Full variable domain (outside the CDR3, taken from reference TRBV7-3 and TRBJ1-2): GAGVSQTPSNKVTEKGKYVELRCDPISGHTALYWYRQSLGQGPEFLIYFQGTGAADDSGLPNDRFFAVRPEGSVSTLKIQRTERGDSAVYLCASSPQTGANYGYTFGSGTRLTVV.

V is TRBV4-3 and J is TRBJ2-1, with 8 nucleotides matching TRBD2. This CDR3 is 17 amino acids long. V trimming: 0 bases; J trimming: 10 bases; junction bases outside the gene matches: 14. Germline loops: CDR1 LGHNA, CDR2 YSLEER. This chain's CDR3 is CASSQDRASGSTREQFF. In DNA, the CDR3 is TGCGCCAGCAGCCAAGATCGGGCTAGCGGGTCTACAAGGGAGCAGTTCTTC.

The chain couples TRBV28 to TRBJ1-1, with TRBD1 as a possible D gene (5 bases). This CDR3 spans 15 amino acids. Germline CDR1 MDHEN, CDR2 SYDVKM. Trimming stripped 2 bases from V and 3 bases from J, with 13 bases between. The CDR3 bases are TGTGCCAGCAGTTTAATTTCAGGGTCGGACACTGAAGCTTTCTTT. It translates to CASSLISGSDTEAFF.

The chain combines TRBV10-1 with TRBJ1-4; D call uncertain. Germline V gene sequence: CDR1 WNHNN, CDR2 SYGVQD (reference sequence). The CDR3 is made up of 13 amino acids. Deletions cut 10 bases from V and 8 bases from J, with 17 bases between. CDR3 sequence: CATLPNEKEKLFF. CDR3 in DNA: TGCGCCACCCTCCCCAACGAGAAGGAAAAACTGTTTTTT.

The gene calls are TRBV6-4 and TRBJ2-1; 10 nucleotides align to TRBD2. V shed 4 bases, J shed 6 bases, and the junction held 3 bases outside the gene matches. Per the germline V gene, CDR1 is MRHNA and CDR2 is SNTAGT. The CDR3 spans 14 residues. CDR3 residues: CASSASGSANEQFF. The DNA for the CDR3 is TGTGCCAGCAGTGCTAGCGGGAGTGCCAATGAGCAGTTCTTC.

The chain links TRBV5-4 to TRBJ2-3, with D unresolved. Germline-derived CDR1 and CDR2 are SGHNT and YYREEE (reference sequence). The CDR3 is 12 residues long. Trimming removed 4 bases at V and 4 bases at J, with 7 bases between. The CDR3 region has the DNA TGTGCCAGCAGCACCACTTCAGATACGCAGTATTTT. This translates into CASSTTSDTQYF.

The J gene is TRBJ2-1, the V gene TRBV2, with 8 bases that match TRBD2. The CDR3 runs 14 residues. Germline CDR1 SNHLY, CDR2 FYNNEI. The ends lost 11 bases at V and 6 bases at J; junction bases unmatched: 12. In DNA, the CDR3 is TGTGCCGGACAGCGGGAGACGATTGGCAATGAGCAGTTCTTC. Translation gives CAGQRETIGNEQFF.

J is TRBJ2-2 and V is TRBV10-3; D is perhaps TRBD1 (5 bases). Germline V gene sequence: CDR1 ENHRY, CDR2 SYGVKD. The CDR3 is 17 amino acids. Trimming shortened V by 3 bases and J by 0 bases, and 14 bases separated the two germline ends. The CDR3: CAISEPGQPTNTGELFF. The CDR3 DNA reads TGTGCCATCAGTGAACCAGGGCAACCCACGAACACCGGGGAGCTGTTTTTT.

The chain joins TRBV5-8 to TRBJ1-2; 7 bases match TRBD1. V was clipped by 4 bases and J by 4 bases; unmatched bases: 10. Germline values: CDR1 SGHTS, CDR2 YDEGEE. This CDR3 has 15 residues. CDR3 sequence reads: CASSRSTGTVYGYTF. CDR3 DNA sequence: TGTGCCAGCAGCCGAAGCACCGGGACAGTCTATGGCTACACCTTC.

The genes are TRBV28 and TRBJ2-3; D might be TRBD2 (5 bases). V shed 4 bases and J shed 3 bases, with 14 bases lying between them. In germline, CDR1 is MDHEN, CDR2 SYDVKM. This CDR3 region has 15 residues. CDR3 sequence (DNA): TGTGCCAGCAGTTCGGAAGCGGACCCAACAGATACGCAGTATTTT. Protein sequence: CASSSEADPTDTQYF.

This clone appeared once. Other DNA sequences in the same sample also yield this CDR3. This chain links TRBV6-6 with TRBJ2-7; perhaps TRBD1 as D (5 bases). With 6 bases removed from V and 0 bases from J, the gap between germline ends came to 12 bases. There are 14 residues in the CDR3. Germline V gene lookup returns CDR1 MNHNY and CDR2 SVGAGI (reference sequence). The CDR3, as DNA: TGTGCCAGCAGCCGCGACAGTTCCTCCTACGAGCAGTACTTC. Its protein product is CASSRDSSSYEQYF.

V is TRBV6-5 and J is TRBJ2-5, with 10 bases fitting TRBD2. CDR1 MNHEY and CDR2 SVGAGI come from the germline V gene. Trimming cost V 4 bases and J 5 bases; bases outside gene matches: 4. The CDR3 is made up of 14 amino acids. The chain's CDR3 is CASSSGSGRETQYF. In DNA form, the CDR3 reads TGTGCCAGCAGTTCAGGTAGCGGGAGGGAGACCCAGTACTTC.

The chain is built from TRBV28 and TRBJ2-1, with 9 bases fitting TRBD1. The CDR3 consists of 15 residues. V shed 8 bases, J shed 0 bases, and the junction held 5 bases outside the gene matches. Germline CDR1 reads MDHEN; CDR2 reads SYDVKM. CDR3 bases: TGTGCCAGCCACGGGACAGGGCGCTCCTACAATGAGCAGTTCTTC. This translates into CASHGTGRSYNEQFF.

This clone has more than one count but fewer than ten. The chain employs TRBV2 and TRBJ1-5; D not certain. Trimming stripped 4 bases from V and 4 bases from J, with 5 bases between. Per the germline V gene, CDR1 is SNHLY and CDR2 is FYNNEI. This CDR3 has 12 residues. The DNA of the CDR3 is TGTGCCAGCAGTGGAGAGAATCAGCCCCAGCATTTT. Its protein product is CASSGENQPQHF. Variable domain in full (rest from reference TRBV2 and TRBJ1-5): EPEVTQTPSHQVTQMGQEVILRCVPISNHLYFYWYRQILGQKVEFLVSFYNNEISEKSEIFDDQFSVERPDGSNFTLKIRSTKLEDSAMYFCASSGENQPQHFGDGTRLSIL.